What follows is one T cell receptor beta chain and its context. Its antigen is not identified. The entry originates in a study of cytomegalovirus exposure and HLA in healthy donors. Study results and caveats: Both high specificity and high sensitivity reportedly marked the classifier's diagnosis of cytomegalovirus status. Available immune exposure information covered CMV serostatus only. Several top significant clusters appeared, in a later analysis, to be linked to common viral pathogens.

Germline lookup yields CDR1 SGHVS and CDR2 FQNEAQ. The CDR3 consists of 16 residues. Trimming removed 5 bases at V and 6 bases at J, with 17 bases between. The study ran its PCR with 60 Vbeta and 13 Jbeta primers. Repertoires were generated with immunoSEQ multiplex PCR, while TCRdb's copy carries only in-frame clones and drops some. The repertoire holds approximately 79,000 clones, roughly 80% seen once, with roughly a fifth in the top ten. This TCR was recovered from a woman aged 35 to 49 in good health and CMV-seropositive. The sequencing input was PBMCs. This rearrangement joins TRBV7-8 to TRBJ1-6, with a possible D match to TRBD1 (6 bases). Here the CDR3 reads CASSAPTGQPNSPLHF. For the CDR3, the DNA is TGTGCCAGCAGCGCCCCTACAGGACAGCCTAATTCACCCCTCCACTTT. Variable domain in full (rest from reference TRBV7-8 and TRBJ1-6): GAGVSQSPRYKVAKRGQDVALRCDPISGHVSLFWYQQALGQGPEFLTYFQNEAQLDKSGLPSDRFFAERPEGSVSTLKIQRTQQEDSAVYLCASSAPTGQPNSPLHFGNGTRLTVT.